This TCR beta chain was recorded in a study of blood T cell repertoires in COVID-19. Sequencing was performed with immunoSEQ multiplex PCR; in TCRdb, only in-frame clones are kept and a portion is missing. The data contain approximately 200,000 clones, approximately 88% of them singletons. This sequence was found in a woman younger than 45 who had been exposed to COVID-19. Specimen: PBMCs or T cells enriched from blood (not recorded which).

The CDR3 loop reads CASSLTGYYGYTF. In nucleotides, the CDR3 is TGTGCCAGCAGCCTCACAGGGTACTATGGCTACACCTTC. V and J are TRBV2 and TRBJ1-2; TRBD1 is a possible D gene (6 bases). Germline CDR1 and CDR2: SNHLY and FYNNEI. The CDR3 is 13 residues long. V was cut by 6 bases and J by 3 bases, with 11 bases left in between.